This TCR beta chain was identified in a study of identical twins. Study-level findings and limits: It was out-of-frame TCR alpha sharing in monozygotic twins that models underestimated. In cord blood, abundant beta clonotypes had fewer insertions; memory showed no trend.

Concerning this clonotype itself: What it binds is unknown.

Trimming cost V 0 bases and J 1 base; bases outside gene matches: 5. The CDR3 runs to 16 residues. Germline V gene lookup returns CDR1 SGHRS and CDR2 YFSETQ. Through template switching, a universal primer site was introduced, and the cDNA contained unique molecular identifiers. TCRdb fed the 5' RACE reads into MiXCR, producing one record per CDR3 protein. Of hundreds of thousands of distinct CDR3 sequences in the sample, 6% to 8.5% are singletons; the top ten hold around 5%. This same sample was also part of a study on yellow fever vaccine responses in identical twins.

The rearrangement links TRBV5-1 to TRBJ2-3; 7 bases match TRBD1. The material sequenced was CD8+ T cells sorted from blood. The receptor comes from a woman under 30 in good health. The chain's CDR3 is CASSLAGDSGTDTQYF. The CDR3 bases are TGCGCCAGCAGCTTGGCCGGGGACAGCGGCACAGATACGCAGTATTTT.